The TCR beta chain described here comes from a study of tumor T cells in aggressive B-cell lymphoma. Clones were read by immunoSEQ multiplex PCR, and TCRdb kept only the in-frame ones, dropping some. The repertoire holds thousands of clones, with approximately 80% as singletons. In germline, CDR1 is MNHNS, CDR2 SASEGT. Trimming cost V 2 bases and J 2 bases, with 6 bases left between them. This CDR3 region has 13 residues. The TCR originated in an adult with diffuse large B cell lymphoma. The V and J genes are TRBV6-1 and TRBJ1-1; no definite D call. Material: tumor tissue. The DNA of the CDR3 is TGTGCCAGCAGTGAACACGGTAACACTGAAGCTTTCTTT. This encodes CASSEHGNTEAFF.